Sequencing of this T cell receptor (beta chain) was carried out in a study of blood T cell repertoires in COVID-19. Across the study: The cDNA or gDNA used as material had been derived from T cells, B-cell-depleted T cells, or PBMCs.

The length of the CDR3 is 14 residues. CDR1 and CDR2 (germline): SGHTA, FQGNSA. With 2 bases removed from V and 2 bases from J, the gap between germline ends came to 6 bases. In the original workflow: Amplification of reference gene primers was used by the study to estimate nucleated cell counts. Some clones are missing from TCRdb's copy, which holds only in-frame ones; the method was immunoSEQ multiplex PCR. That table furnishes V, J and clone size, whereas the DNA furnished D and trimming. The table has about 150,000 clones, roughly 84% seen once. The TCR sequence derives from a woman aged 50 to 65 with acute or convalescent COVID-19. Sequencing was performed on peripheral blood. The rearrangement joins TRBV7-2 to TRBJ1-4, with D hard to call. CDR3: CASSLIGTNEKLFF. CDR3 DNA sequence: TGTGCCAGCAGCTTAATCGGTACTAATGAAAAACTGTTTTTT.